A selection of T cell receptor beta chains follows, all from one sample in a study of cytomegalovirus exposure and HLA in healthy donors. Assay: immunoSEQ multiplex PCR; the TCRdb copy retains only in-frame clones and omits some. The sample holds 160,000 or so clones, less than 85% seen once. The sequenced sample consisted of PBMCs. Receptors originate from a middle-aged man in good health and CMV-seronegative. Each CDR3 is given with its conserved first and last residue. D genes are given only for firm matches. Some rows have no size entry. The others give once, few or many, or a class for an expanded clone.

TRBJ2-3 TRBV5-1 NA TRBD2 TGCGCCAGCAGCTTGGACCTCGTCCAGCGGGGGAGCCCCAGAGATACGCAGTATTTT CASSLDLVQRGSPRDTQYF
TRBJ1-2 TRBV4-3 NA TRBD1 TGCGCCAGCAGCCAAGAAGAGACAGGGGCCGTTGGCTACACCTTC CASSQEETGAVGYTF
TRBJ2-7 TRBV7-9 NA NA TGTGCCAGCAGCTTAATAACGGGTGTTTCTCCCTACGAGCAGTACTTC CASSLITGVSPYEQYF
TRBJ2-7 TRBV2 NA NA TGTGCCAGCAGTGAAGCGAGGCAGCGGGAGCAGTACTTC CASSEARQREQYF
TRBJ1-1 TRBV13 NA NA TGTGCCAGCAGCCTCCGGACAGATAAAACTGAAGCTTTCTTT CASSLRTDKTEAFF
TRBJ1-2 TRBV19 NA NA TGTGCCAGTAGACCCCAAACAGGGACGGGATATGGCTACACCTTC CASRPQTGTGYGYTF
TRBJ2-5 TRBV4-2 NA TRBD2 TGTGCCAGCAGCCAACCCGCTCCAGCTGGCGGGGGGGCCGTGGAGACCCAGTACTTC CASSQPAPAGGGAVETQYF
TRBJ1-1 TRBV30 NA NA TGTGCCTGGATTCAAGGGGGCACTGAAGCTTTCTTT CAWIQGGTEAFF
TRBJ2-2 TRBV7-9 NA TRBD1 TGTGCCAGCAGCTTAGTCGGGACAGGGGTCAACGGGGAGCTGTTTTTT CASSLVGTGVNGELFF
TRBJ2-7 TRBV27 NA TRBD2 TGTGCCAGCAGTTCGGGGACTAAATCCTACGAGCAGTACTTC CASSSGTKSYEQYF
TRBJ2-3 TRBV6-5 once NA TGTGCCAGCAGTTACTCTCGGGAAGTGGGAGGGGGTACGCAGTATTTT CASSYSREVGGGTQYF
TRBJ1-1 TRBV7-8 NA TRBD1 TGTGCCAGCAGCTCCCGACAGGGGATGGTAGCTTTCTTT CASSSRQGMVAFF
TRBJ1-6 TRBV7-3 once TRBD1 TGTGCCAGCAGCTTAAGAGGGGGCGCTGAGCCCCTCCACTTT CASSLRGGAEPLHF
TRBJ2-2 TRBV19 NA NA TGTGCCAGTAGTATTCGGGGGTCGAACACCGGGGAGCTGTTTTTT CASSIRGSNTGELFF
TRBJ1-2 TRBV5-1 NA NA TGCGCCAGCAGCCCTACCGCCCGGGACTATGGCTACACCTTC CASSPTARDYGYTF
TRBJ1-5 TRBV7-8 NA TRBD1 TGTGCCAGCAGCGGGACCGGGACAGCCGAGAATCAGCCCCAGCATTTT CASSGTGTAENQPQHF
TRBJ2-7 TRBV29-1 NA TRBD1 TGCAGCGTTCTGGGGGACAGGGGCAGGTACGAGCAGTACTTC CSVLGDRGRYEQYF
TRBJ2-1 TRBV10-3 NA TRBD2 TGTGCCATCGGCGGGGGAGCTTTCAATGAGCAGTTCTTC CAIGGGAFNEQFF
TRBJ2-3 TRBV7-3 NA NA TGTGCCAGCAGCTTAAACAGAAACACAGATACGCAGTATTTT CASSLNRNTDTQYF
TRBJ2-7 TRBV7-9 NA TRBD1 TGTTCCAGCAGCCCAAGGGACAGCCTTTACGAGCAGTACTTC CSSSPRDSLYEQYF
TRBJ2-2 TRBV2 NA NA TGTGCCAGCAGCGGTGACAGCGGGGAGCTGTTTTTT CASSGDSGELFF
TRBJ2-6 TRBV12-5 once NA TGTGCTAGCCAGCAAGGAGACTCTGGGGCCAACGTCCTGACTTTC CASQQGDSGANVLTF
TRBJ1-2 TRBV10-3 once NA TGTGCCATCAGTGGTACAGGGCAGGGCTATGGCTACACCTTC CAISGTGQGYGYTF
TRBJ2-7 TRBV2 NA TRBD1 TGTGCCAGCAGTCCCCGGGACAGTTACGAGCAGTACTTC CASSPRDSYEQYF
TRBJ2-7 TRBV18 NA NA TGTGCCAGCTCACCACCGTCCGGGAACGAGCAGTACTTC CASSPPSGNEQYF
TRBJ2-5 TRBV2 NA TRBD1 TGTGCCAGCAGTGGGGGACAGGGGGTAGAGACCCAGTACTTC CASSGGQGVETQYF
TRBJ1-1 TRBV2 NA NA TGTGCCAGCAATAGGGGGGGGGCCGGTTTGGGGACTGAAGCTTTCTTT CASNRGGAGLGTEAFF
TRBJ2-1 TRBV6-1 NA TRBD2 TGTGCCAGCAGTGAGGGCGTAGCGGGGGGGCATGAGCAGTTCTTC CASSEGVAGGHEQFF
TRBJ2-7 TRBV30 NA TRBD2 TGTGCCTGGGGGAGCCAGCGGGGGGTCTCTTTAGGAGAGCAGTACTTC CAWGSQRGVSLGEQYF
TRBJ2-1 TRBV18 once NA TGTGCCAGCTCACCCTCTTTGGCGGGGTTGGATAATGAGCAGTTCTTC CASSPSLAGLDNEQFF
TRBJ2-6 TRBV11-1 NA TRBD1 TGTGCCAGCAGCATAGGACAGGGTGGGGCCAACGTCCTGACTTTC CASSIGQGGANVLTF
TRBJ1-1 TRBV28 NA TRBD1 TGTGCCAGCACCCTGGGACAGGGGTGGACTGAAGCTTTCTTT CASTLGQGWTEAFF
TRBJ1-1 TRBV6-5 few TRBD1 TGTGCCAGCAGGGCAACAGGGGGCCTCGGTGAAGCTTTCTTT CASRATGGLGEAFF
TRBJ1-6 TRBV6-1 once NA TGTGCCAGCAGTGTAGTGCCGCCGAATTCACCCCTCCACTTT CASSVVPPNSPLHF
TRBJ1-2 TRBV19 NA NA TGTGCCAGTAGTATTATCGCTAACTATGGCTACACCTTC CASSIIANYGYTF
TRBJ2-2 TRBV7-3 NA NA TGTGCCAGCAGCTTATGGGGGGACAGATTGGCCGGGGAGCTGTTTTTT CASSLWGDRLAGELFF
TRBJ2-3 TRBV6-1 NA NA TGTGCCAGCAGGAACAGGGGGGGTAGTTCAGATACGCAGTATTTT CASRNRGGSSDTQYF
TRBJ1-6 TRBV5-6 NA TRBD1 TGTGCCAGCAGCTACCGGGACAGGGACAATTCACCCCTCCACTTT CASSYRDRDNSPLHF
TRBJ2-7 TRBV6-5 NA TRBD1 TGTGCCAGTATACAGGGGGCAGGGGTAGGCGAGCAGTACTTC CASIQGAGVGEQYF
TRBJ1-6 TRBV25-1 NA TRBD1 TGTGCCACGGGGACAGGAAAGTCACCCCTCCACTTT CATGTGKSPLHF
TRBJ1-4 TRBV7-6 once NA TGTGCCAGCAGCTTAGCGGGCAGGGAACAGGAAAAACTGTTTTTT CASSLAGREQEKLFF
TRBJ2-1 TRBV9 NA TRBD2 TGTGCCAGCAGCGTAGAACCCCTTGCTAGCGGGGGGTTGCCCCAGTTCTTC CASSVEPLASGGLPQFF
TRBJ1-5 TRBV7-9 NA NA TGTGCCAGCAGCTCCAACGGGGGGCAGCCCCAGCATTTT CASSSNGGQPQHF
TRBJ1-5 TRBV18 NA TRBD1 TGTGCCAGCTCAGCGTGGCGACAGGGTGCTCAGCCCCAGCATTTT CASSAWRQGAQPQHF
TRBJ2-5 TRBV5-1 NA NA TGCGCCAGCAGCTTGGCTGGCCGGGGTTCTCCAGAGACCCAGTACTTC CASSLAGRGSPETQYF
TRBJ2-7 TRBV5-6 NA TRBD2 TGTGCCAGCAGCTTGACTAGCGGGGTTTACGAGCAGTACTTC CASSLTSGVYEQYF
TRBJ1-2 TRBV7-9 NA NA TGTGCCAGCAGCTTAGACCGGGGCTATGGCTACACCTTC CASSLDRGYGYTF
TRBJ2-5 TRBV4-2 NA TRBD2 TGTGCCAGCAGCCAAGATTGGACTAGCAAAGAGACCCAGTACTTC CASSQDWTSKETQYF